These 15 T cell receptor beta chains came from one sample sequenced in a study of T cell responses to AZD1222 COVID-19 vaccine. Method: immunoSEQ multiplex PCR; TCRdb's copy keeps in-frame clones and lacks some. This sample has about 100,000 clones, with nearly 95% found just once. The sequencing used peripheral blood, collected on day 0 of AZD1222 vaccination. Every receptor here comes from an adult in good health.

This chain connects TRBV5-5 to TRBJ2-7, with D uncertain. V was pared by 4 bases and J by 7 bases, with 21 bases between. CDR3 length: 15 residues. Per the germline V gene, CDR1 is SGHKS and CDR2 is YYEKEE (reference sequence). The CDR3 here is CASSHTLGLAIEQYF. The DNA for the CDR3 is TGTGCCAGCAGCCATACCCTTGGTCTCGCGATTGAGCAGTACTTC.

The rearrangement links TRBV10-3 to TRBJ2-1; tentative D call: TRBD2 (5 bases). V was clipped by 0 bases and J by 12 bases, with 12 bases between them. Germline V gene sequence: CDR1 ENHRY, CDR2 SYGVKD. The CDR3 runs 13 residues. For the CDR3, the DNA is TGTGCCATCAGTGAGTCGGCATTCGGGGTGCAGTTCTTC. Protein product: CAISESAFGVQFF.

This chain links TRBV15 with TRBJ2-3; no clear D gene. Germline lookup yields CDR1 LNHNV and CDR2 YYDKDF (reference sequence). This CDR3 has 13 residues. V dropped 7 bases and J dropped 4 bases, with 12 bases sitting between them. The CDR3 nucleotides are TGTGCCACCACCACCCAAGGGTCAGATACGCAGTATTTT. Protein: CATTTQGSDTQYF.

The chain links TRBV6-1 to TRBJ1-5, with D unresolved. Germline CDR1 reads MNHNS; CDR2 reads SASEGT. Trimming removed 3 bases from V and 7 bases from J, with 16 bases in between. The CDR3 runs 15 residues. The CDR3 loop reads CASSEAGQPTQPQHF. The CDR3 bases are TGTGCCAGCAGTGAGGCTGGGCAGCCTACACAGCCCCAGCATTTT.

V usage is TRBV9 and J usage is TRBJ2-1; 7 bases align to TRBD2. The CDR3 length is 16 residues. V shed 3 bases and J 2 bases; nucleotides not matched to a gene: 8. CDR1 is SGDLS, CDR2 YYNGEE, per germline. As DNA, the CDR3 is TGTGCCAGCAGCGATCTCGACGGACTAGCCTACAATGAGCAGTTCTTC. Protein: CASSDLDGLAYNEQFF.

This chain uses TRBV11-3 with TRBJ2-5; D could derive from TRBD1 or TRBD2 (7 bases each). Trimming removed 2 bases at V and 5 bases at J, with 15 bases between. Germline loops: CDR1 SGHNT, CDR2 YENEEA. The CDR3 is made up of 15 amino acids. CDR3 DNA sequence: TGTGCCAGCAGCTTACAGGGGGGGCTAGGGGAGACCCAGTACTTC. It encodes CASSLQGGLGETQYF.

The CDR3 is CASSLAVGRGGYTF. CDR3 coding DNA: TGTGCCAGCAGCTTAGCGGTCGGGCGGGGAGGCTACACCTTC. The chain couples TRBV7-8 to TRBJ1-2; D is uncertain. Trimming removed 0 bases from V and 8 bases from J, with 13 bases in between. Germline CDR1 and CDR2: SGHVS and FQNEAQ. The CDR3 is 14 amino acids.

This clone has a single count. This chain joins TRBV7-2 and TRBJ1-3, with TRBD1 matching over 8 bases. This CDR3 region has 15 residues. CDR1 is SGHTA, CDR2 FQGNSA, per germline. V lost 5 bases and J lost 1; bases outside the gene matches: 4. The CDR3 nucleotides read TGTGCCAGCAGCCGCCGGACAGGGTCTGGAAACACCATATATTTT. Residues: CASSRRTGSGNTIYF.

The chain has TRBV6-1 and TRBJ1-5; possibly TRBD1 for D (5 bases). Germline V gene lookup returns CDR1 MNHNS and CDR2 SASEGT. Trimming removed 2 bases from V and 2 bases from J, with 7 bases in between. The CDR3 contains 14 residues. CDR3 protein: CASSEQGGNQPQHF. CDR3 nucleotides: TGTGCCAGCAGTGAACAGGGTGGCAATCAGCCCCAGCATTTT.

The DNA of the CDR3 is TGTGCCAGCTCCCGGGACACTTACGAGCAGTACTTC. This codes for CASSRDTYEQYF. V usage is TRBV19 and J usage is TRBJ2-7; D perhaps matches TRBD1 (6 bases). The V end lost 9 bases, the J end lost 4 bases, and 13 bases lay between the germline ends. CDR3 size: 12 residues. Germline assignment: CDR1 LNHDA and CDR2 SQIVND (reference sequence).

The chain combines TRBV10-3 with TRBJ2-1, with D hard to call. In germline, CDR1 is ENHRY, CDR2 SYGVKD. Trimming removed 4 bases from V and 7 bases from J, with 14 bases in between. The CDR3 length is 14 residues. The CDR3 DNA is TGTGCCATCAGTGGTTTCGCCCCCGGGAATGAGCAGTTCTTC. Translating gives CAISGFAPGNEQFF.

The V call is TRBV2, the J call TRBJ2-1, with unresolved D. V lost 5 bases and J 0 bases, leaving 8 bases between the germline ends. Germline CDR1 and CDR2: SNHLY and FYNNEI. The CDR3 runs to 14 residues. CDR3 bases: TGTGCCAGCAGTTTAGTGGGCTCCTACAATGAGCAGTTCTTC. It specifies CASSLVGSYNEQFF. Drawing the rest from reference TRBV2 and TRBJ2-1, the complete variable domain is EPEVTQTPSHQVTQMGQEVILRCVPISNHLYFYWYRQILGQKVEFLVSFYNNEISEKSEIFDDQFSVERPDGSNFTLKIRSTKLEDSAMYFCASSLVGSYNEQFFGPGTRLTVL.

The chain joins TRBV5-4 to TRBJ2-3; D might be TRBD2 (6 bases). V was cut by 4 bases and J by 9 bases, with 15 bases left in between. The CDR3 is 13 residues long. Germline CDR1 is SGHNT and CDR2 is YYREEE (reference sequence). CDR3 sequence (DNA): TGTGCCAGCAGCACCGACTGGGACTTCACGCAGTATTTT. It encodes CASSTDWDFTQYF.

The chain combines TRBV30 with TRBJ1-2; D unresolved. V was shortened by 2 bases and J by 4 bases, with 8 bases between the two germline ends. This CDR3 has 12 residues. Looked up from germline, CDR1 is GTSNPN and CDR2 is SVGIG (reference sequence). The CDR3 sequence: CAWSSGVYGYTF. The CDR3, as DNA: TGTGCCTGGAGTTCGGGAGTCTATGGCTACACCTTC.

The DNA for the CDR3 is TGTGCCACAGGGGGGCAGGGGCACACCGGGGAGCTGTTTTTT. This codes for CATGGQGHTGELFF. This chain joins TRBV6-5 and TRBJ2-2; D perhaps matches TRBD1 (7 bases). V dropped 10 bases and J dropped 3 bases, with 15 bases sitting between them. Germline V gives CDR1 MNHEY, CDR2 SVGAGI. The CDR3 covers 14 residues.